The present TCR beta chain was sequenced within a study of T cell changes during pregnancy in multiple sclerosis. Generated by immunoSEQ multiplex PCR, the TCRdb table keeps only in-frame clones and is missing some. The data show tens of thousands of clones, with 92% seen just once and approximately 3% held by the top ten. The CDR3 has 16 residues. Trimming shortened V by 5 bases and J by 2 bases, and 18 bases separated the two germline ends. CDR1 is SGHVS, CDR2 FNYEAQ, per germline. The receptor was isolated from a female donor in good health, enrolled as a control in a pregnancy study. Sequencing was performed on CD8+ T cells from peripheral blood mononuclear cells, taken in the third trimester of pregnancy. V usage is TRBV7-6 and J usage is TRBJ2-5; D is possibly TRBD1 (7 bases). CDR3 DNA sequence: TGTGCCAGCAGCCCACTCCCAGGGGGGATACAAGAGACCCAGTACTTC. Its translation is CASSPLPGGIQETQYF.